The 20 T cell receptor beta chains listed next were all sequenced from one sample in a study of T cell repertoires in cytomegalovirus infection. TCRdb re-called the reads with MiXCR, one entry per CDR3 protein. In the table there are around 300,000 distinct CDR3 sequences, around a quarter of which are singletons. No antigens are known for them. The specimen was cultured PBMCs, collected from culture after CMV antigen stimulation. The receptors originated from a human donor in good health (CMV status not recorded). Some clones in this sample may be carry-over from other donors' samples.

This clonotype was found a few times. The rearrangement uses TRBV5-1 and TRBJ2-1; 14 nucleotides agree with TRBD2. This CDR3 has 18 residues. CDR1 and CDR2 from the germline V gene are SGHRS and YFSETQ. V trimming: 4 bases; J trimming: 6 bases; junction bases outside the gene matches: 12. The CDR3, as DNA: TGCGCCAGCAGCCCGGGACTAGCGGGAGCACGGCGGGCCAATGAGCAGTTCTTC. Residues: CASSPGLAGARRANEQFF.

This rearrangement joins TRBV19 to TRBJ2-3; D might be TRBD1 (6 bases). This CDR3 has 14 amino acids. CDR1 LNHDA and CDR2 SQIVND come from the germline V gene (reference sequence). The ends were cut back, 9 bases at V and 1 base at J, with 14 bases in the middle. The CDR3 DNA reads as TGTGCCAGCGCAACAGGGTTTCGCACAGATACGCAGTATTTT. Translated, it gives CASATGFRTDTQYF. Filled out from reference TRBV19 and TRBJ2-3, the complete variable domain reads DGGITQSPKYLFRKEGQNVTLSCEQNLNHDAMYWYRQDPGQGLRLIYYSQIVNDFQKGDIAEGYSVSREKKESFPLTVTSAQKNPTAFYLCASATGFRTDTQYFGPGTRLTVL.

This clonotype was observed many times. This chain uses TRBV7-2 with TRBJ2-1; D ambiguous. Trimming pared 1 base from V and 5 bases from J, leaving 6 bases between. The CDR3 spans 13 residues. Germline V gives CDR1 SGHTA, CDR2 FQGNSA. CDR3: CASSLDDHNEQFF. DNA of the CDR3: TGTGCCAGCAGCTTAGACGACCACAATGAGCAGTTCTTC.

This clonotype has only a few counts. The chain combines TRBV12-5 with TRBJ1-4; 9 bases match TRBD1. The CDR3 runs to 17 residues. V trimming: 0 bases; J trimming: 3 bases; junction bases outside the gene matches: 5. Germline CDR1 and CDR2: LGHNT and FRNRAP. The CDR3 reads CASGLVPTGGSNEKLFF. The CDR3 DNA is TGTGCTAGTGGTTTGGTACCGACAGGGGGATCTAATGAAAAACTGTTTTTT.

The V and J genes are TRBV6-2 or TRBV6-3 and TRBJ2-7; 7 positions agree with TRBD2. Germline values: CDR1 MNHEY, CDR2 SVGEGT. This CDR3 has 16 amino acids. V lost 2 bases to trimming and J lost 5 bases; unmatched junction nucleotides: 12. The CDR3 protein is CASSYDRSGGSDEQYV. DNA of the CDR3: TGTGCCAGCAGTTACGACCGGAGTGGCGGGAGTGACGAGCAGTACGTC.

The J gene is TRBJ2-3, the V gene TRBV6-1; 10 nucleotides align to TRBD2. This CDR3 has 14 residues. CDR1 and CDR2 from the germline V gene are MNHNS and SASEGT. The ends lost 6 bases at V and 5 bases at J; junction bases unmatched: 5. CDR3 nucleotide sequence: TGTGCCAGCAGATCCGGGACTAGCGAAGATACGCAGTATTTT. This codes for CASRSGTSEDTQYF.

The sample holds a few counts of this clonotype. The chain carries TRBV29-1 and TRBJ1-1; D may be TRBD1 (6 bases). This CDR3 comprises 14 residues. Germline V CDR1 and CDR2: SQVTM, ANQGSEA. Trimming pared 7 bases from V and 1 base from J, leaving 16 bases between. CDR3 loop: CSGITGHKNTEAFF. CDR3 nucleotides: TGCAGCGGGATTACGGGACATAAGAACACTGAAGCTTTCTTT. The full variable domain, completed using reference TRBV29-1 and TRBJ1-1, is SAVISQKPSRDICQRGTSLTIQCQVDSQVTMMFWYRQQPGQSLTLIATANQGSEATYESGFVIDKFPISRPNLTFSTLTVSNMSPEDSSIYLCSGITGHKNTEAFFGQGTRLTVV.

The chain combines TRBV13 with TRBJ1-1, with D unresolved. The germline gives CDR1 PRHDT, CDR2 FYEKMQ (reference sequence). CDR3 size: 11 residues. With 5 bases removed from V and 6 bases from J, the gap between germline ends came to 7 bases. CDR3 in DNA: TGTGCCAGCAGCACCAAAGCTGAAGCTTTCTTT. This sequence encodes CASSTKAEAFF.

This clonotype has a count of ten or more. The chain uses TRBV6-1 and TRBJ2-7; 10 bases are a match to TRBD2. Germline V gene lookup returns CDR1 MNHNS and CDR2 SASEGT. V lost 6 bases, J lost 7 bases, and 9 bases stayed unmatched. The CDR3 is 14 amino acids. CDR3 DNA sequence: TGTGCCAGCAGGATAGCGGGAGGCCCGGGTGAGCAGTACGTC. It is translated as CASRIAGGPGEQYV.

This clonotype has a count of ten or more. The chain joins TRBV7-2 to TRBJ2-3, with D uncertain. CDR3 size: 13 residues. Looked up from germline, CDR1 is SGHTA and CDR2 is FQGNSA. The V and J ends lost 3 bases and 4 bases respectively, with 8 bases between them. The CDR3 nucleotides read TGTGCCAGCAGCTTTAGCCATTCAGATACGCAGTATTTT. Amino acids: CASSFSHSDTQYF.

The chain combines TRBV5-4 with TRBJ2-1; TRBD2 aligns across 8 bases. The junction had 11 bases not matched to a gene; V was cut back by 0 bases and J by 6 bases. This CDR3 is 17 amino acids long. Germline assignment: CDR1 SGHNT and CDR2 YYREEE (reference sequence). The CDR3 loop reads CASSLVPSGWGGNEQFF. The CDR3 DNA follows: TGTGCCAGCAGCTTGGTGCCTAGCGGGTGGGGGGGCAATGAGCAGTTCTTC.

The CDR3 reads CASSDYRDRDYYGYTF. The CDR3 DNA reads TGTGCCAGCAGCGACTACCGGGACAGGGACTACTATGGCTACACCTTC. J is TRBJ1-2 and V is TRBV7-6, with 9 bases aligning to TRBD1. The germline V gene encodes CDR1 SGHVS and CDR2 FNYEAQ. The CDR3 runs 16 residues. The junction had 10 bases not matched to a gene; V was cut back by 5 bases and J by 3 bases.

V gene TRBV19 combines with J gene TRBJ2-1, with D uncertain. Germline V CDR1 and CDR2: LNHDA, SQIVND (reference sequence). Trimming removed 3 bases from V and 3 bases from J, with 12 bases in between. The CDR3 consists of 15 residues. The CDR3: CASSMVHSLYNEQFF. Here the CDR3 DNA reads TGTGCCAGTAGTATGGTCCACTCCCTCTACAATGAGCAGTTCTTC.

The rearrangement joins TRBV12-3 or TRBV12-4 to TRBJ1-2; no firm D call. This CDR3 has 14 amino acids. V shed 6 bases and J shed 7 bases, with 18 bases lying between them. The CDR3 sequence is CASSTFLGRVGYTF. CDR3 sequence (DNA): TGTGCCAGCAGCACATTTTTAGGACGGGTTGGCTACACCTTC.

In its sample, this clonotype was seen many times. V usage is TRBV7-8 and J usage is TRBJ2-5; tentatively, D is TRBD1 (6 bases). The CDR3 runs 14 residues. Looked up from germline, CDR1 is SGHVS and CDR2 is FQNEAQ. V lost 1 base and J lost 9, with 15 bases in between. CDR3 amino acids: CASSLGGVPGAQYF. The CDR3 region has the DNA TGTGCCAGCAGCTTAGGAGGGGTTCCAGGGGCCCAGTACTTC.

This clonotype was seen more than once but under ten times. This chain links TRBV24-1 with TRBJ2-3; 11 bases match TRBD2. V lost 4 bases and J lost 6; bases outside the gene matches: 8. CDR1 is KGHDR, CDR2 SFDVKD, per germline. This CDR3 comprises 16 residues. Written as DNA, the CDR3 is TGTGCCACCAGTGAGACCAGACTAGCGGGATTGGATACGCAGTATTTT. Residues: CATSETRLAGLDTQYF.

This clonotype was seen a handful of times. This rearrangement joins TRBV20-1 to TRBJ2-2, with D tentatively TRBD1 (6 bases). V was shortened by 7 bases and J by 4 bases, with 13 bases between the two germline ends. Germline values: CDR1 DFQATT, CDR2 SNEGSKA (reference sequence). The CDR3 runs 13 residues. As DNA, the CDR3 is TGCAGTGTTCGGCAGGGGTCCACCGGGGAGCTGTTTTTT. This encodes CSVRQGSTGELFF.

The table lists this clonotype with a few counts. The CDR3 is CASSIDGDRGQPQHF. DNA for the CDR3: TGTGCCAGTAGTATAGATGGGGACAGGGGTCAGCCCCAGCATTTT. V usage is TRBV19 and J usage is TRBJ1-5; TRBD1 matches at 10 bases. The V segment lost 0 bases and the J segment 6 bases; nucleotides outside the gene matches: 2. CDR3 length: 15 residues. Per germline, CDR1 LNHDA and CDR2 SQIVND (reference sequence).

The table lists this clonotype with a few counts. The rearrangement joins TRBV11-2 to TRBJ2-1; D might be TRBD1 (6 bases). Per germline, CDR1 SGHAT and CDR2 FQNNGV. This CDR3 region has 17 residues. The V gene lost 0 bases and the J gene lost 8 bases, with 20 bases spanning the gap. CDR3 loop: CASSLDHRQGNGDEQFF. CDR3 in DNA: TGTGCCAGCAGCTTAGATCACCGGCAGGGGAACGGTGATGAGCAGTTCTTC.

V and J are TRBV19 and TRBJ2-3; D is uncertain. With 5 bases removed from V and 3 bases from J, the gap between germline ends came to 9 bases. The CDR3 totals 13 residues. Per germline, CDR1 LNHDA and CDR2 SQIVND (reference sequence). This chain's CDR3 is CASSVRQTDTQYF. CDR3 coding DNA: TGTGCCAGTAGTGTGCGGCAGACAGATACGCAGTATTTT.